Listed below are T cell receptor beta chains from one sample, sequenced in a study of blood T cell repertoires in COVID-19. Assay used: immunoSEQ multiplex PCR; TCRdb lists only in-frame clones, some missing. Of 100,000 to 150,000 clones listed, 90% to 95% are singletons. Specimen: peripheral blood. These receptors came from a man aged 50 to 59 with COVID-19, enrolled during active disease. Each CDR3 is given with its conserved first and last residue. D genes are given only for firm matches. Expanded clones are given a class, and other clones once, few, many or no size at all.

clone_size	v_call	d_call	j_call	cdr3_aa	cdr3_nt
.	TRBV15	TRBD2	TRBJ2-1	CATSRGETSGNEQFF	TGTGCCACCAGCAGGGGGGAGACTAGCGGCAATGAGCAGTTCTTC
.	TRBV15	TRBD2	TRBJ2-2	CATSRDALAGANGELFF	TGTGCCACCAGCAGAGATGCACTAGCGGGAGCTAACGGGGAGCTGTTTTTT
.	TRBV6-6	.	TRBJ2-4	CASNPTGLENIQYF	TGTGCCAGCAACCCCACAGGGTTGGAAAACATTCAGTACTTC
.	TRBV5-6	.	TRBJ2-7	CASSLRELGEQYF	TGTGCCAGCAGCTTACGGGAGCTGGGGGAGCAGTACTTC
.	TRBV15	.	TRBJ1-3	CATSRGSGGVGNTIYF	TGTGCCACCAGCAGAGGGTCTGGGGGCGTCGGAAACACCATATATTTT
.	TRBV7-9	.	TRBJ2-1	CASSLGPGGEQFF	TGTGCCAGCAGCTTAGGACCCGGGGGTGAGCAGTTCTTC
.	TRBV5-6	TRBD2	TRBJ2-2	CASSWSGSGTGELFF	TGTGCCAGCAGCTGGAGCGGGAGCGGTACCGGGGAGCTGTTTTTT
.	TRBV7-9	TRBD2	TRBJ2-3	CASSLSLAGGMDTQYF	TGTGCCAGCAGCTTATCCCTAGCGGGAGGGATGGATACGCAGTATTTT
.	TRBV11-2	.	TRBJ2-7	CASSSPGESVSGEQYF	TGTGCCAGCAGCTCCCCCGGGGAAAGCGTATCTGGTGAGCAGTACTTC
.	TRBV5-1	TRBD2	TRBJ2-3	CASSLVLAGGSDTQYF	TGCGCCAGCAGCTTGGTGCTAGCGGGAGGTTCAGATACGCAGTATTTT
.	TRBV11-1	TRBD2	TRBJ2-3	CASNLAGATDTQYF	TGTGCCAGCAACCTAGCGGGAGCCACAGATACGCAGTATTTT
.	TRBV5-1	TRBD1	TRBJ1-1	CASSLVRTGRMNTEAFF	TGCGCCAGCAGCTTGGTTAGGACAGGGAGGATGAACACTGAAGCTTTCTTT
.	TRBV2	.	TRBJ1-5	CASSEEDGENQPQHF	TGTGCCAGCAGTGAGGAAGACGGGGAGAATCAGCCCCAGCATTTT
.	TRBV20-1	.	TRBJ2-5	CSASLETQYF	TGCAGTGCTAGTCTGGAGACCCAGTACTTC
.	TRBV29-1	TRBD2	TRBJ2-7	CSVGASGTYEQYF	TGCAGCGTCGGGGCTAGCGGAACCTACGAGCAGTACTTC
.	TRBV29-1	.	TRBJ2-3	CSVGVGADTQYF	TGCAGCGTTGGGGTGGGCGCAGATACGCAGTATTTT
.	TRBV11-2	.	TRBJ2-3	CASSLGLGDTDTQYF	TGTGCCAGCAGCTTAGGGCTAGGCGACACAGATACGCAGTATTTT
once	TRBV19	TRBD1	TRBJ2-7	CASSTDRGSYEQYF	TGTGCCAGTAGTACGGACAGGGGGAGCTACGAGCAGTACTTC
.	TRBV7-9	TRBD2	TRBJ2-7	CASSPIAGVDEQYF	TGTGCCAGCAGCCCTATAGCGGGAGTGGACGAGCAGTACTTC
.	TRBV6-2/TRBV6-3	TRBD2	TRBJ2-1	CASSYASGNINEQFF	TGTGCCAGCAGTTACGCAAGCGGGAACATCAATGAGCAGTTCTTC
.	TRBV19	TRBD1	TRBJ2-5	CASSGTGTETQYF	TGTGCCAGTAGCGGGACAGGGACGGAGACCCAGTACTTC
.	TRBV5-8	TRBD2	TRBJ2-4	CATLPAGAAKNIQYF	TGTGCCACCCTCCCAGCGGGAGCGGCCAAAAACATTCAGTACTTC
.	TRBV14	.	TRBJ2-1	CASSQVTGYNEQFF	TGTGCCAGCAGCCAAGTGACTGGCTACAATGAGCAGTTCTTC
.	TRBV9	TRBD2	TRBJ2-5	CASSITSAPQETQYF	TGTGCCAGCAGCATCACTAGCGCACCCCAAGAGACCCAGTACTTC
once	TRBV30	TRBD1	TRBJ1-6	CAWKIGTGYSPLHF	TGTGCCTGGAAAATTGGGACAGGGTATTCACCCCTCCACTTT
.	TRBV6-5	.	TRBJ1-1	CASRLDSGGTEAFF	TGTGCCAGCAGATTGGACAGCGGGGGCACTGAAGCTTTCTTT
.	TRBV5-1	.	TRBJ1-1	CASSLRQGGQNTEAFF	TGCGCCAGCAGCTTACGTCAAGGGGGTCAGAACACTGAAGCTTTCTTT
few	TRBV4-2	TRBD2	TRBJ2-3	CASSQDVRTSGYTDTQYF	TGTGCCAGCAGCCAAGATGTAAGGACTAGCGGTTACACAGATACGCAGTATTTT
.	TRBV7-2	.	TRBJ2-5	CASSLGGLQETQYF	TGTGCCAGCAGCTTAGGCGGCCTCCAAGAGACCCAGTACTTC